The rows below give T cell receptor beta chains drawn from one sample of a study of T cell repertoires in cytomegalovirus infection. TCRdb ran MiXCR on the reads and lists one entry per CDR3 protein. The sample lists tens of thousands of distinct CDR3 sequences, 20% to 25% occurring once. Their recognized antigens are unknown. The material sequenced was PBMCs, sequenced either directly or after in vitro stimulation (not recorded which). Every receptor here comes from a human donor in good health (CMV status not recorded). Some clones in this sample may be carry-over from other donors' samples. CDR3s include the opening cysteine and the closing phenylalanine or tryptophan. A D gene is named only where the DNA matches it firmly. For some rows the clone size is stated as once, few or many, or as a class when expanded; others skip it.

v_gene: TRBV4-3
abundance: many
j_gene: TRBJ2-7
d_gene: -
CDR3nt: TGCGCCAGCAGCCAAGATGTTCAGGGGATGTCCTACGAGCAGTACTTC
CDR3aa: CASSQDVQGMSYEQYF

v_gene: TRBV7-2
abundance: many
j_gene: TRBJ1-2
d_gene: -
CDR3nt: TGTGCCAGCAGCCGATCGAGTTCTACTGACGGCTACACCTTC
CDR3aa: CASSRSSSTDGYTF

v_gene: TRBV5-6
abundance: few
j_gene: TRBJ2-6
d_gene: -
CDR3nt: TGTGCCAGCAGCTTGTACCAGAGCTCTGGGGCCAACGTCCTGACTTTC
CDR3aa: CASSLYQSSGANVLTF

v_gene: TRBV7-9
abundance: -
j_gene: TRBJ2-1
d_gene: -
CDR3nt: TGTGCCAGCAGCCCGAACGAGGGCGGGAATGAGCAGTTCTTC
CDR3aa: CASSPNEGGNEQFF

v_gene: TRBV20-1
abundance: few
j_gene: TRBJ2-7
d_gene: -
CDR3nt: TGCAGTGCTGAGCCGGGGGGCACCTACGAGCAGTACTTC
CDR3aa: CSAEPGGTYEQYF

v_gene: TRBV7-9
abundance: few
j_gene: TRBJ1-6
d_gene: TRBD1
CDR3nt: TGTGCCAGCAGCAGAGACAGGGAAAGTTCCCTTTCACCCCTCCACTTT
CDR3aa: CASSRDRESSLSPLHF

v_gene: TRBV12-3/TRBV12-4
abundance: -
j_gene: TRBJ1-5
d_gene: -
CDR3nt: TGTGCCAGCAGTTTCGGGCAGTCCTACAATCAGCCCCAGCATTTT
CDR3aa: CASSFGQSYNQPQHF

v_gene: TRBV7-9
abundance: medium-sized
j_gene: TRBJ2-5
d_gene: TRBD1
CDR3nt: TGTGCCAGCAGCGCCTTCAGGACAGGGGGCAAAGAGACCCAGTACTTC
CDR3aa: CASSAFRTGGKETQYF

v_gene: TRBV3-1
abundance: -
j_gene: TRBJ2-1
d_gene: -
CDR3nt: TGTGCCAGCAGCCAGGTCCGCAACTCCTACAATGAGCAGTTCTTC
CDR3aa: CASSQVRNSYNEQFF

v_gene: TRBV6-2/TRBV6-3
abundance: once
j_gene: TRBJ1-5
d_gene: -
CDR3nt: TGTGCCAGCAGTTACCTTGTGCAGGGAGGTCAGCCCCAGCATTTT
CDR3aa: CASSYLVQGGQPQHF

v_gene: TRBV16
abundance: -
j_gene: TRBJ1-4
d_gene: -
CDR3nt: TGTGCCAGCAGCCAAGGTTCAGGGGCCTTCAGTGAAAAACTGTTTTTT
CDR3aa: CASSQGSGAFSEKLFF

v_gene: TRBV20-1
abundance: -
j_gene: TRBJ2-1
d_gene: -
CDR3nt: TGCAGTGCTAGCTACTCTCGGGTAGAGCAGTTCTTC
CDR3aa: CSASYSRVEQFF

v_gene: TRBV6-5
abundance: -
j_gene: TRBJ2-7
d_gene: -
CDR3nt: TGTGCCAGCACCCTCGGCTACGAGCAGTACTTC
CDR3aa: CASTLGYEQYF

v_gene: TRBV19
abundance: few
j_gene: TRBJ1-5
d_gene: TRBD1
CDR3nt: TGTGCCAGTAGTACCCTGACAGGGTGGAAGCGCAATCAGCCCCAGCATTTT
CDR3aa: CASSTLTGWKRNQPQHF

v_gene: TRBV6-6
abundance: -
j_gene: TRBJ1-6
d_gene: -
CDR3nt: TGTGCCAGCAGTTACTCGGATTCACCCCTCCACTTT
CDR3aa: CASSYSDSPLHF

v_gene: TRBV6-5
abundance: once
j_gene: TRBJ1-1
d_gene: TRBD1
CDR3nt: TGTGCCAGCAGTTTAACAGGGGGCCGGACTGAAGCTTTCTTT
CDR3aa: CASSLTGGRTEAFF

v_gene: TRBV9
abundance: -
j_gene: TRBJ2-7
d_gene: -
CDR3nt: TGTGCCAGCAGCGCAAGACCCCTATCCTACGAGCAGTACTTC
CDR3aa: CASSARPLSYEQYF

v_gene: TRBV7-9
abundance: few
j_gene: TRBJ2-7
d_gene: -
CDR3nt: TGTGCCAGCAGCCTGACTAGTGACGAGCAGTACTTC
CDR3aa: CASSLTSDEQYF

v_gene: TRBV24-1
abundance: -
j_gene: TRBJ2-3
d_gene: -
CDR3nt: TGTGCCACCAGTGGGGCAGGGGAGTCGCCAGATACGCAGTATTTT
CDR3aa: CATSGAGESPDTQYF

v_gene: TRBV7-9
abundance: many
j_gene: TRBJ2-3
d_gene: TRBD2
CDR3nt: TGTGCCAGCAGCGGCCTTGTAGCGGGGGGAACAGCCCCAAACACAGATACGCAGTATTTT
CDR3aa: CASSGLVAGGTAPNTDTQYF

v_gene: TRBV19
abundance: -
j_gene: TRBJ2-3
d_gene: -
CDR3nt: TGTGCCAGTAGTATAGGGCTAGCGCAGTATACGCAGTATTTT
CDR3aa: CASSIGLAQYTQYF

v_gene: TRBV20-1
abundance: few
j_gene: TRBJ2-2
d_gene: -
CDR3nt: TGCAGTGCCGTAAGGGGGTCGAACACCGGGGAGCTGTTTTTT
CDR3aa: CSAVRGSNTGELFF

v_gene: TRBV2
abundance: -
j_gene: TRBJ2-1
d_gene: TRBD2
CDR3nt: TGTGCCAGCAACCAGTGGGTAGGGACTAGCGAGCAGTTCTTC
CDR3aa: CASNQWVGTSEQFF

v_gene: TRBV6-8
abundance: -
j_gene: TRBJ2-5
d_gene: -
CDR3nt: TGTGCCAGCAGTTCCTCCGTAGGGGAGACCCAGTACTTC
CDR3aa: CASSSSVGETQYF

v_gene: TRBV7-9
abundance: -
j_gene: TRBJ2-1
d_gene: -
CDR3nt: TGTGCCAGCAGCTTAGCCCTGGCCTACAATGAGCAGTTCTTC
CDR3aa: CASSLALAYNEQFF

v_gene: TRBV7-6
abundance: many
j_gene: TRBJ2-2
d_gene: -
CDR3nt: TGTGCCAGCAGCTTAGTTCTCACCGGGGAGCTGTTTTTT
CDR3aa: CASSLVLTGELFF

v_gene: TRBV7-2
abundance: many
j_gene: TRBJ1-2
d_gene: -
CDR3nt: TGTGCCAGCAGCTTAGCCGGCCAGGGAAGCGGCTACACCTTC
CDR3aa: CASSLAGQGSGYTF